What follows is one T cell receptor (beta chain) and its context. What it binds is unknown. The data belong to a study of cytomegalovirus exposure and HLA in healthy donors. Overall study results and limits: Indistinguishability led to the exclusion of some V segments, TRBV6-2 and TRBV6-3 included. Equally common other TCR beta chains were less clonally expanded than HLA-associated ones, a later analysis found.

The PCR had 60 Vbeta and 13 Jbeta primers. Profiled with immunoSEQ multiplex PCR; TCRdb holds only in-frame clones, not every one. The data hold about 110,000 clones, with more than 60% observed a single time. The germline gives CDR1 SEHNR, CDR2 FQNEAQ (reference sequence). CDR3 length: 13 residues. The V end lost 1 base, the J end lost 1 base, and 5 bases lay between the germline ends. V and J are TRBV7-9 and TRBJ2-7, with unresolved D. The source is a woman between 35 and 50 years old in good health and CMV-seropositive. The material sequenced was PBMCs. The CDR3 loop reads CASSLGHSYEQYF. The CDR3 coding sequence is TGTGCCAGCAGCTTAGGACATTCCTACGAGCAGTACTTC.